This T cell receptor (beta chain) was observed in a study of cytomegalovirus exposure and HLA in healthy donors. Donors sampled were nominally healthy, though unrecorded immune exposures were likely. This clone was detected only once. Antigen: not known. Study observations and caveats: Associated with HLA alleles at 0.05 false discovery rate in a later analysis were around 17,000 TCR beta sequences.

Germline lookup yields CDR1 SGHRS and CDR2 YFSETQ. The CDR3 is 13 residues long. V was cut by 0 bases and J by 5 bases, with 6 bases left in between. Researchers ran the PCR with 60 Vbeta and 13 Jbeta primers. The method was immunoSEQ multiplex PCR; TCRdb's version includes in-frame clones alone and lacks a portion of them. The sample holds around 88,000 clones; under 80% are singletons and the top ten take 6.5% to 8%. The sequence derives from a man between 45 and 60 years old in good health and CMV-seropositive. This rearrangement joins TRBV5-1 to TRBJ1-5; D uncertain. Sequenced: PBMCs. The CDR3 loop reads CASSLAGDQPQHF. In nucleotides, the CDR3 is TGCGCCAGCAGCTTGGCCGGGGATCAGCCCCAGCATTTT.